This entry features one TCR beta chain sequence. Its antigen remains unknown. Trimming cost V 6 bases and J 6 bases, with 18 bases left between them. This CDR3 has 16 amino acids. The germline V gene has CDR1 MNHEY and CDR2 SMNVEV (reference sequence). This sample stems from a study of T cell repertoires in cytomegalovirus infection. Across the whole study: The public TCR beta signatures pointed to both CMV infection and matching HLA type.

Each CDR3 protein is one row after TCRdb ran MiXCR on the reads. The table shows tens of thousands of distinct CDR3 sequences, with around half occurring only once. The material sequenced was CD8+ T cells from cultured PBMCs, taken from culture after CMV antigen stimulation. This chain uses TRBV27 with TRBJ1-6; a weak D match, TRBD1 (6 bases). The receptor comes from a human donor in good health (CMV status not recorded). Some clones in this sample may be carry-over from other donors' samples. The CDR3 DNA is TGTGCCAGCAGCCTGGCCGGGGGCACTCCTAATTCACCCCTCCACTTT. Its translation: CASSLAGGTPNSPLHF.